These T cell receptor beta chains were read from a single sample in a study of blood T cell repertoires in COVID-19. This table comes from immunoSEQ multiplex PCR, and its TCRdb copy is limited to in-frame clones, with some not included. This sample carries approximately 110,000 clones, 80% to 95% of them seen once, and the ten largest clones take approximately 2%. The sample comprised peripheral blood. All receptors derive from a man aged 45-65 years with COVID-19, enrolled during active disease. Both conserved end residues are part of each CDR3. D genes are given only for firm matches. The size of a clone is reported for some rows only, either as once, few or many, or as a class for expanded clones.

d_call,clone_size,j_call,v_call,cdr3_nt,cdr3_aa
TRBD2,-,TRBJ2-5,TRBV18,TGTGCCAGCTCACCCGCCAGCGGGAGGGAGACCCAGTACTTC,CASSPASGRETQYF
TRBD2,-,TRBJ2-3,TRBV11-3,TGTGCCAGCAGCTCCGCCGGACTAGCAGGAGATACGCAGTATTTT,CASSSAGLAGDTQYF
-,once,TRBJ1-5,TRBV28,TGTGCCAGCAGTTTGCCCCCAGGTGACGGATACCCATGGGCCCAGCATTTT,CASSLPPGDGYPWAQHF
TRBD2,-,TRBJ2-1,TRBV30,TGTGCCTGGAGTTATGGTCTAGCGGGAGTGAGTGAGCAGTTCTTC,CAWSYGLAGVSEQFF
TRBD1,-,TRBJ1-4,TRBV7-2,TGTGCCAGCAGCTTATCACGGGACAGCAATGAAAAACTGTTTTTT,CASSLSRDSNEKLFF
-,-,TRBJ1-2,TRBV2,TGTGCCAGCAGTGAAGGCAGCTATGGCTACACCTTC,CASSEGSYGYTF
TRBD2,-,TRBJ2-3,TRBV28,TGTGCCAGCAGTTCGCTAGCGGCCTTCACAGATACGCAGTATTTT,CASSSLAAFTDTQYF
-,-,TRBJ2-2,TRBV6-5,TGTGCCAGCAGTTACTCTGCCAGTAGGGGCGGGGAGCTGTTTTTT,CASSYSASRGGELFF
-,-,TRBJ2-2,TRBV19,TGTGCCAGTACCTATCGTGTGGGGGAGGACACCGGGGAGCTGTTTTTT,CASTYRVGEDTGELFF
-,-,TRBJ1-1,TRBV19,TGTGCCAGTAGTATAGGCGGATACAACACTGAAGCTTTCTTT,CASSIGGYNTEAFF
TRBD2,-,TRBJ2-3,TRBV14,TGTGCCAGCAGCCAATTAGCGGGAACTAGCACAGATACGCAGTATTTT,CASSQLAGTSTDTQYF
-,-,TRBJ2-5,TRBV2,TGTGCCGGACACAGGGCCCAAGAGACCCAGTACTTC,CAGHRAQETQYF
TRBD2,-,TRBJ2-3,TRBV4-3,TGCGCCAGCAGCCCGACTAGCGGGGGCGGGGATACGCAGTATTTT,CASSPTSGGGDTQYF
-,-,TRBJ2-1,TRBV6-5,TGTGCCAGCAGTTACTCGCTGGTAGCTGGGAATGAGCAGTTCTTC,CASSYSLVAGNEQFF
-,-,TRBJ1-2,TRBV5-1,TGCGCCAGCAGCTGGGGGCCCGACAATGGCTACACCTTC,CASSWGPDNGYTF
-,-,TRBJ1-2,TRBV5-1,TGCGCCAGCAGCTTGGGACAGAGCTATGGCTACACCTTC,CASSLGQSYGYTF
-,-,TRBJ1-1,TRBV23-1,TGCGCCAGCACCCGTGAGGGTGGCGACACTGAAGCTTTCTTT,CASTREGGDTEAFF
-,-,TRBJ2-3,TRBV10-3,TGTGCCATCAGTCCAACTAGCTCCGGTGGAGATACGCAGTATTTT,CAISPTSSGGDTQYF
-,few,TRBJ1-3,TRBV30,TGTGCCTGGAGTCCGGGAGACGCTGGAAACACCATATATTTT,CAWSPGDAGNTIYF
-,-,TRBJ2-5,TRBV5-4,TGTGCCAGCAGCTTTGGAGGGACGGAGACCCAGTACTTC,CASSFGGTETQYF
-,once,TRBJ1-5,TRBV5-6,TGTGCCAGCAGCTCAGACGGGAGTACAGGCAATCAGCCCCAGCATTTT,CASSSDGSTGNQPQHF
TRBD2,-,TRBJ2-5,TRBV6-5,TGTGCCAGCAGTTACTCCTTGTCCGGGGGGCAAGAGACCCAGTACTTC,CASSYSLSGGQETQYF
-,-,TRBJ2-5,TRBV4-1,TGCGCCAGCAGCCAAGGAGGCCGGGCTACTAGACTGTTAGAGACCCAGTACTTC,CASSQGGRATRLLETQYF
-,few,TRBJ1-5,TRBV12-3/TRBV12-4,TGTGCCAGCAGTCAGGGACACAATCAGCCCCAGCATTTT,CASSQGHNQPQHF
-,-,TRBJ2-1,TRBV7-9,TGTGCCAGCAGCCGAGATAACAATGAGCAGTTCTTC,CASSRDNNEQFF
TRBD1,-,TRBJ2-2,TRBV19,TGTGCCAGTAGCCAACAGGGGGGGAACACCGGGGAGCTGTTTTTT,CASSQQGGNTGELFF
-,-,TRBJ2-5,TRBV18,TGTGCCAGCTCACCACTGGAGGGGGCGGGAGAGACCCAGTACTTC,CASSPLEGAGETQYF
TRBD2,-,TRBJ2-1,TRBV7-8,TGTGCCAGCAGCTTAGTAGCGGGAGGGTCTTTTGAGCAGTTCTTC,CASSLVAGGSFEQFF
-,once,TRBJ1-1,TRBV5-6,TGTGCCAGCAGCTTGGCAGGGCCGAACACTGAAGCTTTCTTT,CASSLAGPNTEAFF
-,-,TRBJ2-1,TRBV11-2,TGTGCCAGCAGCCAAGGGGGGGAGTCGCAGTTCTTC,CASSQGGESQFF
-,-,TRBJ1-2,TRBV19,TGTGCCAGTAGTCCCGTTGACAGCGACCGAAACTATGGCTACACCTTC,CASSPVDSDRNYGYTF
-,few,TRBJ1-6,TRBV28,TGTGCCAGCAGTTTAACCGGGGATAATTCACCCCTCCACTTT,CASSLTGDNSPLHF
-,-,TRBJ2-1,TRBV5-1,TGCGCCAGCAGCTTGAATGCAGCGACGGATGAGCAGTTCTTC,CASSLNAATDEQFF
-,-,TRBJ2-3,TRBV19,TGTGCCAGTAGGACGGGACACCGCACAGATACGCAGTATTTT,CASRTGHRTDTQYF
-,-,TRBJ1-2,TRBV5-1,TGCGCCAGCAGCTTGGATAGATACTATGGCTACACCTTC,CASSLDRYYGYTF
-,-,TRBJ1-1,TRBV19,TGTGCCAGTAGTATATTAGCCCAGGGCCCCCTGGACACTGAAGCTTTCTTT,CASSILAQGPLDTEAFF
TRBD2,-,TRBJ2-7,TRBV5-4,TGTGCCAGCAGCATCGGACTAGCGGAAGACTACGAGCAGTACTTC,CASSIGLAEDYEQYF
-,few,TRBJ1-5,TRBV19,TGTGCCAGTAGTTGGGGCAAAACGGTCCTTAGCAATCAGCCCCAGCATTTT,CASSWGKTVLSNQPQHF
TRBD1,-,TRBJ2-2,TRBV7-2,TGTGCCAGCAGCTTAGAAGGGACAGGGAACACCGGGGAGCTGTTTTTT,CASSLEGTGNTGELFF
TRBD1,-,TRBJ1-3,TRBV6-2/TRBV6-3,TGTGCCAGCAGCCGCGGACAGGGGAGAAACACCATATATTTT,CASSRGQGRNTIYF
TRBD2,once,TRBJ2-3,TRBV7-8,TGTGCCAGCAGCTTCGGGAGGGTGACAGATACGCAGTATTTT,CASSFGRVTDTQYF
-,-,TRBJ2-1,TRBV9,TGTGCCAGCAGCGGGGGACAGGGGACCCATAGACTAGCGGGAAGCAATGAGCAGTTCTTC,CASSGGQGTHRLAGSNEQFF
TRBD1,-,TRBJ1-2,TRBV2,TGTGCCAGCAGGCCCGGGACAGCTTATGGCTACACCTTC,CASRPGTAYGYTF